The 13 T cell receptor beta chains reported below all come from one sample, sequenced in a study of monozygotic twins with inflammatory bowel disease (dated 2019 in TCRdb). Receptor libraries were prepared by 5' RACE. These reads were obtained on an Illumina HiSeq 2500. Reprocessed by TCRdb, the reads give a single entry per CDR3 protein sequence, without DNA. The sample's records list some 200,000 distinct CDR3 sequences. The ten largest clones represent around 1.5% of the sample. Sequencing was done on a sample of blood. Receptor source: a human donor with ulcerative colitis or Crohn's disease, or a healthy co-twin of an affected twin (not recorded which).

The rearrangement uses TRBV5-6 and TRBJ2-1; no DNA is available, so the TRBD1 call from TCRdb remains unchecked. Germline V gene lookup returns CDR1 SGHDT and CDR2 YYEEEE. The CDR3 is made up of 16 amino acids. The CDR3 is CASRATEGQGYNEQFF. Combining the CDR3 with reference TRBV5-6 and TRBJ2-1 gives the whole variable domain DAGVTQSPTHLIKTRGQQVTLRCSPKSGHDTVSWYQQALGQGPQFIFQYYEEEERQRGNFPDRFSGHQFPNYSSELNVNALLLGDSALYLCASRATEGQGYNEQFFGPGTRLTVL.

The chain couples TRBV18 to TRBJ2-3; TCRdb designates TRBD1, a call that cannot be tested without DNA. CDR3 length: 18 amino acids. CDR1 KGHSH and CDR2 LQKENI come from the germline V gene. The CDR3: CASSSNGGGSTDTDTQYF.

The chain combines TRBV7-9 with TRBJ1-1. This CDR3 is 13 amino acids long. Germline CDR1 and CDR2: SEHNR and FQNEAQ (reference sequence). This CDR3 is CASSFFPLSVAFF.

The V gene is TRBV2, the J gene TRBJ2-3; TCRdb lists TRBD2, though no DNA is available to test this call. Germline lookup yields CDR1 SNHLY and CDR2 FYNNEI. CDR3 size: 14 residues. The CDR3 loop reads CATLAGTSTDTQYF. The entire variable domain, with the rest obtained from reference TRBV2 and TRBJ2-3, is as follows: EPEVTQTPSHQVTQMGQEVILRCVPISNHLYFYWYRQILGQKVEFLVSFYNNEISEKSEIFDDQFSVERPDGSNFTLKIRSTKLEDSAMYFCATLAGTSTDTQYFGPGTRLTVL.

The CDR3 region is CASSQWIRDSLQYF. The genes are TRBV4-1 and TRBJ2-7; TCRdb's D call, TRBD2, is unchecked because there is no DNA. Germline V gene sequence: CDR1 MGHRA, CDR2 YSYEKL. The CDR3 is made up of 14 amino acids.

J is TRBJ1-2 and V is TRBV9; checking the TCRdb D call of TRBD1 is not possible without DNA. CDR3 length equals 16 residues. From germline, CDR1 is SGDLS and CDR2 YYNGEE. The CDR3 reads CASSSRGNRLNYGYTF.

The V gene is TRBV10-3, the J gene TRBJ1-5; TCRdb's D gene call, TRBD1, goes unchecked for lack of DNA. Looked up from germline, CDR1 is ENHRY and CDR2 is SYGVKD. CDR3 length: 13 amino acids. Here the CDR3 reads CATQTGLDQPQHF.

CDR3 residues: CASSQGGPQIGEKLFF. J is TRBJ1-4 and V is TRBV3-1. This CDR3 has 16 residues. Per the germline V gene, CDR1 is LGHDT and CDR2 is YNNKEL (reference sequence).

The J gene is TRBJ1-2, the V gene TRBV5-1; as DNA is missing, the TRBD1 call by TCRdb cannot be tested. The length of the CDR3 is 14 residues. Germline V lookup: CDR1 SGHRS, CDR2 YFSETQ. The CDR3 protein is CASSLPGQGGGYTF.

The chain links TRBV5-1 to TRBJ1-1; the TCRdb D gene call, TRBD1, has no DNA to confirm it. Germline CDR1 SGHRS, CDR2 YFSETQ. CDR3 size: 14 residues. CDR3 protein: CASSVINRDTEAFF.

The CDR3 loop is CATSTLDRQLSNEKLFF. The chain has TRBV15 and TRBJ1-4; TCRdb proposes TRBD1, but this gene call is untestable without DNA. CDR1 LNHNV and CDR2 YYDKDF come from the germline V gene (reference sequence). The length of the CDR3 is 17 residues. The full variable domain, with the rest looked up from reference TRBV15 and TRBJ1-4, is DAMVIQNPRYQVTQFGKPVTLSCSQTLNHNVMYWYQQKSSQAPKLLFHYYDKDFNNEADTPDNFQSRRPNTSFCFLDIRSPGLGDTAMYLCATSTLDRQLSNEKLFFGSGTQLSVL.

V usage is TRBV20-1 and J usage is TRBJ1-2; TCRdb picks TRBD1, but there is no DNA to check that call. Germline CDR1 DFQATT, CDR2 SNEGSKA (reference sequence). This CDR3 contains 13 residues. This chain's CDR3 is CSASWDRGLGYTF.

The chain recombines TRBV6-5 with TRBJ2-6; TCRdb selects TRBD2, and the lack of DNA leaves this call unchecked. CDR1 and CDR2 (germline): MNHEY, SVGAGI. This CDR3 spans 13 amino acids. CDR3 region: CASREAGANVLTF.